One and the same sample provided the 19 T cell receptor beta chains below, sequenced in a study of PD-1 blockade in classical Hodgkin lymphoma. TCRdb's table, derived via immunoSEQ multiplex PCR, lists solely in-frame clones and lacks some. The top ten hold around 55% of the sample, which has about 4,700 clones, around 66% seen once. There was relapse after autologous stem cell transplantation in every patient, and there was variation in brentuximab vedotin exposure. The sequenced sample was peripheral blood mononuclear cells (PBMCs), obtained before the second cycle of nivolumab. These receptors were collected from a human donor with classical Hodgkin lymphoma.

By share of the sample, this clone is medium-sized. The rearrangement uses TRBV11-3 and TRBJ1-4, with a possible D match to TRBD1 (6 bases). V was clipped by 7 bases and J by 3 bases, with 12 bases between them. The CDR3 is 14 residues long. Looked up from germline, CDR1 is SGHNT and CDR2 is YENEEA. CDR3 nucleotide sequence: TGTGCCAGCACTTGGGGGGCTGCTAATGAAAAACTGTTTTTT. Residues: CASTWGAANEKLFF.

As regards this clone: This may stem from a read error, because a much larger clone lies one nucleotide away. Other DNA sequences in the same sample also yield this CDR3. The chain carries TRBV19 and TRBJ2-1; possibly TRBD2 for D (5 bases). Germline V gene sequence: CDR1 LNHDA, CDR2 SQIVND (reference sequence). V was clipped by 3 bases and J by 8 bases, with 17 bases between them. The CDR3 has 15 amino acids. CDR3: CASSIRAAGGDEQFF. CDR3 bases: TGTGCCAGTAGTATTAGGGCGGCCGGAGGTGATGAGCAGTTCTTC.

The V call is TRBV5-1, the J call TRBJ2-5; 7 bases are shared with TRBD2. The trim removed 3 bases at V and 5 bases at J, leaving 10 bases unmatched. The germline V gene has CDR1 SGHRS and CDR2 YFSETQ. The CDR3 consists of 15 residues. The CDR3 DNA reads TGCGCCAGCAGCTGGGGTGGCGGGAGTGTTGAGACCCAGTACTTC. It specifies CASSWGGGSVETQYF. Full variable domain (outside the CDR3, taken from reference TRBV5-1 and TRBJ2-5): KAGVTQTPRYLIKTRGQQVTLSCSPISGHRSVSWYQQTPGQGLQFLFEYFSETQRNKGNFPGRFSGRQFSNSRSEMNVSTLELGDSALYLCASSWGGGSVETQYFGPGTRLLVL.

J is TRBJ1-1 and V is TRBV14, with a weak D call TRBD1 (5 bases). Germline-derived CDR1 and CDR2 are SGHDN and FVKESK. This CDR3 contains 13 residues. V shed 1 base and J shed 7 bases, with 10 bases lying between them. The DNA of the CDR3 is TGTGCCAGCAGCCAAGGGGGGGGTAATGAAGCTTTCTTT. Encoded protein: CASSQGGGNEAFF.

This sequence joins TRBV7-2 and TRBJ1-6, with D possibly being TRBD1 (6 bases). V lost 5 bases and J lost 11, with 16 bases in between. There are 14 residues in the CDR3. CDR1 SGHTA and CDR2 FQGNSA come from the germline V gene. Written as DNA, the CDR3 is TGTGCCAGCAGCCTAGAGGGGAGGGGGGCACCCCTCCACTTT. As protein: CASSLEGRGAPLHF.

This clone was counted between two and nine times. The chain combines TRBV28 with TRBJ2-1; D remains ambiguous. V was shortened by 3 bases and J by 6 bases, with 0 bases between the two germline ends. Germline V gene data show CDR1 as MDHEN and CDR2 as SYDVKM. The CDR3 runs to 10 residues. The CDR3 coding sequence is TGTGCCAGCAGTTTCAATGAGCAGTTCTTC. Amino acids: CASSFNEQFF.

The V and J genes are TRBV13 and TRBJ2-3; perhaps D is TRBD1 or TRBD2 (5 bases each). The germline V gene has CDR1 PRHDT and CDR2 FYEKMQ (reference sequence). This CDR3 comprises 17 residues. The V end was cut by 5 bases, the J end by 2 bases, with 20 bases between. The CDR3 loop is CASSPKPGRQFTDTQYF. As DNA, the CDR3 is TGTGCCAGCAGCCCAAAGCCGGGACGGCAATTCACAGATACGCAGTATTTT. Based on the CDR3 plus reference TRBV13 and TRBJ2-3, the full variable domain is AAGVIQSPRHLIKEKRETATLKCYPIPRHDTVYWYQQGPGQDPQFLISFYEKMQSDKGSIPDRFSAQQFSDYHSELNMSSLELGDSALYFCASSPKPGRQFTDTQYFGPGTRLTVL.

The chain is built from TRBV30 and TRBJ1-4, with a tentative D call TRBD1 (5 bases). Germline CDR1 and CDR2: GTSNPN and SVGIG (reference sequence). Trimming removed 0 bases at V and 5 bases at J, with 10 bases between. The CDR3 runs to 14 residues. CDR3 residues: CAWSVLTANEKLFF. The CDR3, as DNA: TGTGCCTGGAGTGTACTGACAGCGAATGAAAAACTGTTTTTT.

This clone is a singleton in its sample. The chain uses TRBV9 and TRBJ2-1, with TRBD2 as a possible D gene (5 bases). From germline, CDR1 is SGDLS and CDR2 YYNGEE. V gave up 3 bases and J gave up 10 bases, with 14 bases separating them. This CDR3 contains 13 residues. CDR3 sequence: CASSATVTGEQFF. The CDR3 bases are TGTGCCAGCAGCGCCACCGTGACGGGGGAGCAGTTCTTC.

This chain joins TRBV27 and TRBJ1-2, with 8 bases fitting TRBD1. Per the germline V gene, CDR1 is MNHEY and CDR2 is SMNVEV (reference sequence). The junction had 13 bases not matched to a gene; V was cut back by 5 bases and J by 8 bases. The CDR3 loop spans 15 amino acids. In DNA, the CDR3 is TGTGCCAGCAGTCCCCAGGACAGGGCCACGGTAGGCTACACCTTC. Encoded protein: CASSPQDRATVGYTF.

This chain joins TRBV18 and TRBJ1-6; the D is unclear. V was trimmed by 3 bases and J by 8 bases, leaving 14 bases between them. The germline V gene encodes CDR1 KGHSH and CDR2 LQKENI. The length of the CDR3 is 15 residues. As DNA, the CDR3 is TGTGCCAGCTCACCCCGGGTAACGGGAGATTCACCCCTCCACTTT. Protein product: CASSPRVTGDSPLHF.

The rearrangement links TRBV28 to TRBJ2-5, with TRBD2 matching over 7 bases. V lost 1 base, J lost 3 bases, and 5 bases stayed unmatched. Germline V gene lookup returns CDR1 MDHEN and CDR2 SYDVKM. This CDR3 has 15 amino acids. The CDR3 DNA reads TGTGCCAGCAGTTTATTAGCGGGCGAGGAAGAGACCCAGTACTTC. This encodes CASSLLAGEEETQYF.

The rearrangement joins TRBV21-1 to TRBJ2-7. TRBV21-1 represents a pseudogene. This CDR3 spans 16 amino acids. In DNA, the CDR3 is TGTGCCAGCAGCAAAGGGGCTCTGAGGAGCTCCTACGAGCAGTACTTC. It encodes CASSKGALRSSYEQYF.

The chain recombines TRBV10-2 with TRBJ2-3, with D unresolved. CDR1 and CDR2 from the germline V gene are WSHSY and SAAADI. This CDR3 is 11 amino acids long. Trimming pared 7 bases from V and 0 bases from J, leaving 2 bases between. The CDR3 DNA is TGCGCCAGCACTAGCACAGATACGCAGTATTTT. Translating gives CASTSTDTQYF.

The chain is built from TRBV15 and TRBJ1-5; no clear D. The CDR3 has 14 residues. Per the germline V gene, CDR1 is LNHNV and CDR2 is YYDKDF (reference sequence). The ends were cut back, 3 bases at V and 1 base at J, with 7 bases in the middle. The CDR3 coding sequence is TGTGCCACCAGCAGTAAAGAGAGCAATCAGCCCCAGCATTTT. It yields the protein CATSSKESNQPQHF.

The chain recombines TRBV5-1 with TRBJ2-7, with 7 nucleotides matching TRBD1. This CDR3 spans 14 amino acids. CDR1 and CDR2 (germline): SGHRS, YFSETQ. V was clipped by 4 bases and J by 3 bases; unmatched bases: 7. The CDR3 loop reads CASSAGTDLYEQYF. DNA for the CDR3: TGCGCCAGCAGCGCCGGGACAGACCTCTACGAGCAGTACTTC.

The chain links TRBV4-1 to TRBJ2-7; D perhaps matches TRBD1 (5 bases). Germline V gene lookup returns CDR1 MGHRA and CDR2 YSYEKL. The CDR3 is 17 residues long. Trimming left V 0 bases short and J 0 bases short, with 15 bases between. Written as DNA, the CDR3 is TGCGCCAGCAGCCAAGATAAGGGGCGGACCCTCTCCTACGAGCAGTACTTC. Amino acid sequence: CASSQDKGRTLSYEQYF.

The chain combines TRBV27 with TRBJ2-6; unclear D gene. Germline V CDR1 and CDR2: MNHEY, SMNVEV (reference sequence). This CDR3 is 16 amino acids long. V was trimmed by 4 bases and J by 1 base, leaving 11 bases between them. CDR3 sequence: CASSSGRLSGANVLTF. The CDR3 nucleotides read TGTGCCAGCAGTTCCGGACGGCTTTCTGGGGCCAACGTCCTGACTTTC. The full variable domain, with the rest looked up from reference TRBV27 and TRBJ2-6, is EAQVTQNPRYLITVTGKKLTVTCSQNMNHEYMSWYRQDPGLGLRQIYYSMNVEVTDKGDVPEGYKVSRKEKRNFPLILESPSPNQTSLYFCASSSGRLSGANVLTFGAGSRLTVL.

This rearrangement joins TRBV19 to TRBJ2-3; TRBD2 might be the D (5 bases). The germline V gene has CDR1 LNHDA and CDR2 SQIVND (reference sequence). Between the trimmed V and J ends, which lost 3 bases and 3 bases, there was a span of 7 bases. The CDR3 length is 13 residues. For the CDR3, the DNA is TGTGCCAGTAGTATCGGGAAGACAGATACGCAGTATTTT. Translating gives CASSIGKTDTQYF.